One and the same sample provided the 24 T cell receptor beta chains below, sequenced in a study of blood T cells in healthy people across ages. A second PCR of about 6 to 11 cycles used a sample-barcoded 5' primer and a J-beta primer mix. A single record per CDR3 protein comes from TCRdb applying MiXCR to the 5' RACE reads. The sample includes about 1.8 million distinct CDR3 sequences, roughly 50% of them seen just once. The sequenced sample consisted of blood. Receptors were obtained from a woman aged 40-49 years in good health.

The chain combines TRBV20-1 with TRBJ1-6, with 7 bases identical to TRBD1. After removal of 4 bases from V and 10 bases from J, the junction contained 7 bases not matched to a gene. Germline-derived CDR1 and CDR2 are DFQATT and SNEGSKA (reference sequence). CDR3 length: 13 residues. The DNA of the CDR3 is TGCAGTGCTATCTTGCAGGGGGACTCACCCCTCCACTTT. Translating it yields CSAILQGDSPLHF.

This clonotype occurred a few times. The V call is TRBV10-3, the J call TRBJ2-3, with 7 positions matching TRBD1. Germline CDR1 ENHRY, CDR2 SYGVKD. The CDR3 extends over 15 amino acids. Germline trimming cut 8 bases from V and 1 base from J; bases unmatched to any gene: 9. CDR3 DNA sequence: TGTGCCATCGGCCAAGGACAGGTTGGCACAGATACGCAGTATTTT. Its translation is CAIGQGQVGTDTQYF.

Only a few counts were recorded for this clonotype. The chain combines TRBV12-3 or TRBV12-4 with TRBJ2-1; 7 nucleotides agree with TRBD2. V was pared by 5 bases and J by 5 bases, with 6 bases of the junction left unmatched. The length of the CDR3 is 14 residues. CDR3 sequence: CASSVGGSNNEQFF. For the CDR3, the DNA is TGTGCCAGCAGTGTCGGGGGGAGCAACAATGAGCAGTTCTTC.

V usage is TRBV20-1 and J usage is TRBJ2-1, with a tentative D call TRBD2 (7 bases). Matching the DNA end better, TRBJ2-7 makes the J call doubtful. The length of the CDR3 is 14 residues. Germline V gene data show CDR1 as DFQATT and CDR2 as SNEGSKA (reference sequence). CDR3 region: CSAKGGLSYNEQYF. The CDR3 DNA sequence: TGCAGTGCTAAGGGGGGGCTCTCCTACAATGAGCAGTACTTC.

V and J are TRBV29-1 and TRBJ2-1; D possibly matches TRBD1 or TRBD2 (6 bases each). Germline V lookup: CDR1 SQVTM, CDR2 ANQGSEA. The CDR3 totals 14 residues. V was clipped by 3 bases and J by 3 bases, with 12 bases between them. The CDR3 DNA reads as TGCAGCGTTGACCCGGGGGCGAACTACAATGAGCAGTTCTTC. Its translation is CSVDPGANYNEQFF.

The chain couples TRBV10-3 to TRBJ2-3, with 9 bases identical to TRBD2. The CDR3 length is 18 residues. CDR1 ENHRY and CDR2 SYGVKD come from the germline V gene. The ends lost 8 bases at V and 3 bases at J; junction bases unmatched: 18. CDR3 residues: CAILSRQSGAGGTDTQYF. The CDR3 DNA sequence: TGTGCCATCCTGAGCAGACAATCCGGCGCGGGGGGGACAGATACGCAGTATTTT.

V is TRBV27 and J is TRBJ2-1; D might be TRBD1 or TRBD2, each matching 5 bases. The CDR3 loop spans 14 amino acids. In germline, CDR1 is MNHEY, CDR2 SMNVEV (reference sequence). V lost 4 bases and J lost 10, with 17 bases in between. This chain's CDR3 is CASSSVAGALEQFF. The CDR3 DNA reads TGTGCCAGCAGTTCTGTGGCCGGGGCACTAGAGCAGTTCTTC.

This clonotype was seen only a few times. The CDR3 nucleotides read TGTGCCAGCGGTCATTTGGGTGCTGGCGAGCAGTACTTC. It is translated as CASGHLGAGEQYF. V and J are TRBV11-1 and TRBJ2-4; D unclear. Judging by the DNA end, TRBJ2-7 fits better; the J call may be wrong. Germline V gene lookup returns CDR1 SGHAT and CDR2 FQDESV (reference sequence). CDR3 length: 13 amino acids.

This clonotype has only one observation. The J gene is TRBJ2-7, the V gene TRBV7-9; a possible D gene is TRBD1 (5 bases). The CDR3 has 14 residues. V lost 4 bases to trimming and J lost 4 bases, with 14 bases between them. Germline V lookup: CDR1 SEHNR, CDR2 FQNEAQ (reference sequence). The CDR3 loop is CASSSTDRSYEQYF. The CDR3 DNA sequence: TGTGCCAGCAGCTCAACCGACAGATCTTACGAGCAGTACTTC.

This clonotype was detected only once. CDR3 DNA sequence: TGTGCCAGTAGTAGCGGTCGCGCCTCGGTGGCCCAGTACTTC. Its translation: CASSSGRASVAQYF. The chain has TRBV19 and TRBJ2-5; no firm D call. V was clipped by 4 bases and J by 9 bases, with 18 bases between them. CDR1 and CDR2 (germline): LNHDA, SQIVND (reference sequence). The CDR3 sequence is 14 residues long.

As to this clonotype: Germline is not matched at one junction end, which may reflect a read error. This chain uses TRBV6-6 with TRBJ2-3, with no clear D. There are 15 residues in the CDR3. CDR1 MNHNY and CDR2 SVGAGI come from the germline V gene (reference sequence). CDR3 loop: CAGSSSDRFTDTQYF. DNA of the CDR3: TGTGCCGGCAGTTCCTCGGACCGCTTCACAGATACGCAGTATTTT.

This clonotype was picked up a small number of times. The chain recombines TRBV4-1 with TRBJ1-4; D remains ambiguous. V was shortened by 0 bases and J by 6 bases, with 8 bases between the two germline ends. Germline lookup yields CDR1 MGHRA and CDR2 YSYEKL. The CDR3 sequence is 14 residues long. Here the CDR3 reads CASSQESGDEKLFF. CDR3 DNA: TGCGCCAGCAGCCAAGAGTCAGGAGATGAAAAACTGTTTTTT.

V usage is TRBV2 and J usage is TRBJ2-1; either TRBD1 or TRBD2 may supply D (5 bases each). The CDR3 is 12 amino acids. Between the trimmed V and J ends, which lost 10 bases and 8 bases, there was a span of 15 bases. Germline V lookup: CDR1 SNHLY, CDR2 FYNNEI. The CDR3 spells CATTQWGYEQFF. Here the CDR3 DNA reads TGTGCCACCACCCAGTGGGGGTATGAGCAGTTCTTC.

The chain recombines TRBV2 with TRBJ2-5; D gene ambiguous. The DNA end lines up better with TRBJ2-7; the J call may be wrong. Germline CDR1 and CDR2: SNHLY and FYNNEI. CDR3 length: 15 residues. CDR3 coding DNA: TGTGCCAGCAGTGAAATTCCCAACAGAACCTACGAGCAGTACTTC. Protein sequence: CASSEIPNRTYEQYF.

The gene calls are TRBV4-1 and TRBJ2-3; no clear D gene. The CDR3 spans 16 residues. CDR1 is MGHRA, CDR2 YSYEKL, per germline. Trimming removed 1 base from V and 0 bases from J, with 11 bases in between. The CDR3 here is CASSQAASLSTDTQYF. Here the CDR3 DNA reads TGCGCCAGCAGCCAAGCAGCCTCCCTTAGCACAGATACGCAGTATTTT.

This clonotype was seen more than once but under ten times. The genes are TRBV6-2 or TRBV6-3 and TRBJ2-1; the match to TRBD1 covers 10 bases. Germline assignment: CDR1 MNHEY and CDR2 SVGEGT. J lost 6 bases, V lost 6 bases, and 8 bases had no gene match. The CDR3 is made up of 15 amino acids. CDR3 sequence reads: CASSRTTGGGNEQFF. CDR3 coding DNA: TGTGCCAGCAGCCGTACGACAGGGGGCGGCAATGAGCAGTTCTTC.

This clonotype has just a few counts. This chain connects TRBV7-2 to TRBJ2-5; 8 nucleotides line up with TRBD1. CDR1 and CDR2 from the germline V gene are SGHTA and FQGNSA. The V and J ends lost 5 bases and 5 bases, in that order; junction bases with no gene match: 7. The CDR3 sequence is 14 residues long. The chain's CDR3 is CASSTPGGRETQYF. The CDR3 DNA is TGTGCCAGCAGCACCCCAGGGGGCAGGGAGACCCAGTACTTC.

The chain carries TRBV2 and TRBJ2-4; D gene uncertain. Germline loops: CDR1 SNHLY, CDR2 FYNNEI. V lost 1 base to trimming and J lost 0 bases, with 13 bases between them. There are 17 residues in the CDR3. The CDR3 sequence: CASSEEASSLAKNIQYF. The CDR3 DNA reads TGTGCCAGCAGTGAAGAGGCCTCGTCCCTAGCCAAAAACATTCAGTACTTC.

The V call is TRBV7-2, the J call TRBJ1-1; D uncertain. V gave up 2 bases and J gave up 1 base, with 8 bases separating them. The germline V gene has CDR1 SGHTA and CDR2 FQGNSA. This CDR3 region has 14 residues. CDR3 protein: CASSLQAQNTEAFF. The DNA for the CDR3 is TGTGCCAGCAGCTTACAGGCCCAGAACACTGAAGCTTTCTTT.

The chain joins TRBV28 to TRBJ2-1; tentatively, D is TRBD1 (6 bases). Germline V gene lookup returns CDR1 MDHEN and CDR2 SYDVKM. V lost 8 bases and J lost 0, with 14 bases in between. The CDR3 consists of 15 residues. DNA for the CDR3: TGTGCCAGCTTCAGGGGCCTGAGCTCCTACAATGAGCAGTTCTTC. It yields the protein CASFRGLSSYNEQFF.

The V call is TRBV27, the J call TRBJ2-1; tentative D call: TRBD2 (7 bases). Trimming shortened V by 8 bases and J by 13 bases, and 15 bases separated the two germline ends. From germline, CDR1 is MNHEY and CDR2 SMNVEV (reference sequence). The length of the CDR3 is 11 residues. CDR3 coding DNA: TGTGCCAGCGTGGGGGGGGGCAAACAGTTCTTC. Translating it yields CASVGGGKQFF.

The chain uses TRBV6-5 and TRBJ1-2; 9 positions match TRBD1. The CDR3 has 13 amino acids. J was trimmed by 5 bases and V by 6 bases; bases with no gene match: 4. Looked up from germline, CDR1 is MNHEY and CDR2 is SVGAGI. CDR3 DNA: TGTGCCAGCAGGAAGGGACAGGGATATGGCTACACCTTC. This gives the protein CASRKGQGYGYTF.

This clonotype was counted between two and nine times. The chain links TRBV29-1 to TRBJ1-1, with 7 bases lining up with TRBD1. Unmatched junction bases numbered 3, after V lost 4 bases and J lost 4 bases. This CDR3 has 12 residues. Germline CDR1 is SQVTM and CDR2 is ANQGSEA. The CDR3, as DNA: TGCAGCGTTGGTCAGGGGGGCACTGAAGCTTTCTTT. It yields the protein CSVGQGGTEAFF.

The gene calls are TRBV29-1 and TRBJ2-7; D ambiguous. This CDR3 is built from 13 residues. Trimming removed 4 bases from V and 7 bases from J, with 17 bases in between. Germline CDR1 SQVTM, CDR2 ANQGSEA. CDR3 loop: CSVARDPDSEQYF. In nucleotides, the CDR3 is TGCAGCGTTGCCCGAGACCCGGATTCAGAGCAGTACTTC.